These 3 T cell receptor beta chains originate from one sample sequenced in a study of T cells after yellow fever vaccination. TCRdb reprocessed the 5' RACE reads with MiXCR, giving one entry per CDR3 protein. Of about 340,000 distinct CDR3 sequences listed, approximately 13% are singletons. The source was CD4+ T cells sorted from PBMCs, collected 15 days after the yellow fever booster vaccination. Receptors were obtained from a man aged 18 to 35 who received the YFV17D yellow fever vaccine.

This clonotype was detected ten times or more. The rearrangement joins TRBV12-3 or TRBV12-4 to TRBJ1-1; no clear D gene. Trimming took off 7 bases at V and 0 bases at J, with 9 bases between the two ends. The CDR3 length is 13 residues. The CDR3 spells CASTLNLNTEAFF. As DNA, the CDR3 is TGTGCCAGCACCTTAAACCTGAACACTGAAGCTTTCTTT.

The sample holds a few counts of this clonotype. The CDR3 DNA reads TGTGCCAGCAGCACAGGACTAGTCTTGGGAGATACGCAGTATTTT. Residues: CASSTGLVLGDTQYF. The rearrangement links TRBV9 to TRBJ2-3; 7 nucleotides match TRBD2. The CDR3 is made up of 15 amino acids. After removal of 4 bases from V and 5 bases from J, the junction contained 10 bases not matched to a gene. Germline V lookup: CDR1 SGDLS, CDR2 YYNGEE.

The CDR3 reads CAWCRRGDEQYF. The CDR3 DNA is TGTGCCTGGTGCAGGCGGGGGGACGAGCAGTACTTC. The V and J genes are TRBV30 and TRBJ2-7; 8 bases line up with TRBD2. Germline V gene sequence: CDR1 GTSNPN, CDR2 SVGIG (reference sequence). The CDR3 loop spans 12 amino acids. Unmatched junction bases numbered 5, after V lost 5 bases and J lost 5 bases.